Listed here are 26 T cell receptor beta chains from one sample, sequenced in a study of response to subunit inactivated influenza vaccine. TCRdb processed the RT-PCR reads anew with MiXCR; each CDR3 protein has one entry. The data show approximately 530,000 distinct CDR3 sequences, 6.5% to 8% seen once. Sequenced material: PBMCs from blood, taken about 23 months after vaccination. The receptors shown here come from a man aged 50 to 69 who received an inactivated influenza vaccine.

The V and J genes are TRBV20-1 and TRBJ2-3, with 9 nucleotides matching TRBD2. V shed 0 bases and J 7 bases; nucleotides not matched to a gene: 11. Germline V gene sequence: CDR1 DFQATT, CDR2 SNEGSKA (reference sequence). The CDR3 is 16 amino acids. CDR3 amino acids: CSARDFGSSGRHTQYF. For the CDR3, the DNA is TGCAGTGCTAGAGATTTCGGGAGTAGCGGGAGACATACGCAGTATTTT.

As to this clonotype: One base away lies a much larger clone, so this may be a sequencing read error. The chain combines TRBV15 with TRBJ1-1; D not certain. Germline V gene data show CDR1 as LNHNV and CDR2 as YYDKDF (reference sequence). V gave up 4 bases and J gave up 1 base, with 1 base separating them. The CDR3 runs to 11 residues. DNA of the CDR3: TGTGCCACCAGCAAGAACACTGAAGCTTTCTTT. Amino acids: CATSKNTEAFF.

This clonotype appeared many times. The gene calls are TRBV5-1 and TRBJ1-4; D is perhaps TRBD1 (5 bases). Trimming stripped 4 bases from V and 0 bases from J, with 16 bases between. The CDR3 is 17 residues long. Germline V gene data show CDR1 as SGHRS and CDR2 as YFSETQ. DNA of the CDR3: TGCGCCAGCAGCCCGGGACTCATACCTGCAACTAATGAAAAACTGTTTTTT. As protein: CASSPGLIPATNEKLFF.

This clonotype has a count of ten or more. The chain joins TRBV15 to TRBJ1-2; D is ambiguous. Germline V CDR1 and CDR2: LNHNV, YYDKDF (reference sequence). The CDR3 extends over 12 amino acids. V was trimmed by 0 bases and J by 7 bases, leaving 6 bases between them. As DNA, the CDR3 is TGTGCCACCAGCAGAGACAGACGTGGCTACACCTTC. Protein: CATSRDRRGYTF.

At least ten counts were recorded for this clonotype. The rearrangement joins TRBV12-3 or TRBV12-4 to TRBJ1-4; D may be TRBD1 (5 bases). V gave up 4 bases and J gave up 6 bases, with 9 bases separating them. This CDR3 is built from 13 residues. In DNA, the CDR3 is TGTGCCAGCAGTTCAGGGTCCGATGAAAAACTGTTTTTT. Encoded protein: CASSSGSDEKLFF.

This clonotype was recorded at least ten times. The V call is TRBV7-2, the J call TRBJ2-1; possible D gene TRBD2, 7 bases. Trimming removed 5 bases from V and 0 bases from J, with 14 bases in between. Germline lookup yields CDR1 SGHTA and CDR2 FQGNSA. The CDR3 totals 16 residues. CDR3 sequence reads: CASSQRGGNSYNEQFF. The CDR3 DNA reads as TGTGCCAGCAGCCAAAGGGGGGGAAACTCCTACAATGAGCAGTTCTTC.

V gene TRBV7-9 combines with J gene TRBJ2-3; possible D gene TRBD2, 5 bases. The germline V and J ends were trimmed by 2 bases and 6 bases, with 21 bases remaining between them. The CDR3 is made up of 17 amino acids. Germline CDR1 SEHNR, CDR2 FQNEAQ (reference sequence). The CDR3 loop reads CASSLFGVGLFTDTQYF. DNA of the CDR3: TGTGCCAGCAGCTTATTCGGGGTTGGTCTCTTTACTGATACGCAGTATTTT.

The chain employs TRBV4-2 and TRBJ1-3; 10 bases map to TRBD1. V was clipped by 0 bases and J by 2 bases; unmatched bases: 13. Germline V lookup: CDR1 LGHNA, CDR2 YNFKEQ. The CDR3 contains 20 residues. The CDR3: CASSQDPWGVGTGAGNTIYF. DNA for the CDR3: TGTGCCAGCAGCCAAGACCCCTGGGGTGTCGGGACAGGGGCTGGAAACACCATATATTTT.

V usage is TRBV3-1 and J usage is TRBJ2-1; D gene unclear. Trimming took 3 bases from V and 10 from J, leaving 19 bases between them. The CDR3 is 15 amino acids. Germline lookup yields CDR1 LGHDT and CDR2 YNNKEL (reference sequence). CDR3 DNA: TGTGCCAGCAGCCAGGATTTAACTCGGGCTAGGGAGCAGTTCTTC. Translating gives CASSQDLTRAREQFF.

For the CDR3, the DNA is TGTGCCAGCAGCCCCATGACAGGGGGCGGGGAAAAACTGTTTTTT. Its translation: CASSPMTGGGEKLFF. This rearrangement joins TRBV5-5 to TRBJ1-4; 10 bases agree with TRBD1. The CDR3 is made up of 15 amino acids. Germline values: CDR1 SGHKS, CDR2 YYEKEE (reference sequence). After removal of 4 bases from V and 8 bases from J, the junction contained 8 bases not matched to a gene.

This clonotype was detected many times. V usage is TRBV6-1 and J usage is TRBJ1-4; D gene unclear. The CDR3 consists of 14 residues. V was shortened by 4 bases and J by 0 bases, with 6 bases between the two germline ends. The germline gives CDR1 MNHNS, CDR2 SASEGT. Here the CDR3 reads CASSAAATNEKLFF. CDR3 bases: TGTGCCAGCAGTGCAGCTGCAACTAATGAAAAACTGTTTTTT.

V is TRBV7-8 and J is TRBJ2-2; 10 bases fit TRBD1. The CDR3 extends over 17 amino acids. Germline trimming cut 4 bases from V and 1 base from J; bases unmatched to any gene: 6. Per the germline V gene, CDR1 is SGHVS and CDR2 is FQNEAQ. The CDR3 is CASSSATGGLNTGELFF. The DNA of the CDR3 is TGTGCCAGCAGCTCCGCGACAGGGGGCCTGAACACCGGGGAGCTGTTTTTT.

This clonotype has at least ten counts. The genes are TRBV2 and TRBJ2-3; 7 bases fit TRBD1. The V gene end was trimmed by 0 bases and the J gene end by 4 bases; junction bases not matched to a gene: 10. The CDR3 is 17 amino acids. CDR1 is SNHLY, CDR2 FYNNEI, per germline. This chain's CDR3 is CASSEAFPGGAPDTQYF. The CDR3 bases are TGTGCCAGCAGTGAAGCATTCCCAGGGGGAGCCCCAGATACGCAGTATTTT.

This clonotype was detected many times. The V call is TRBV18, the J call TRBJ2-1; D gene ambiguous. Trimming removed 2 bases at V and 8 bases at J, with 7 bases between. CDR3 length: 12 residues. From germline, CDR1 is KGHSH and CDR2 LQKENI. The CDR3 here is CASSPVRDEQFF. The CDR3 nucleotides are TGTGCCAGCTCACCAGTCCGGGATGAGCAGTTCTTC. The full variable domain, its missing parts supplied by reference TRBV18 and TRBJ2-1, is NAGVMQNPRHLVRRRGQEARLRCSPMKGHSHVYWYRQLPEEGLKFMVYLQKENIIDESGMPKERFSAEFPKEGPSILRIQQVVRGDSAAYFCASSPVRDEQFFGPGTRLTVL.

This sequence joins TRBV13 and TRBJ2-1; 11 nucleotides line up with TRBD2. The CDR3 spans 16 residues. J gave up 0 bases and V 4 bases, and 2 bases lay outside the gene matches. The germline gives CDR1 PRHDT, CDR2 FYEKMQ (reference sequence). DNA of the CDR3: TGTGCCAGCAGCTGGGGACTAGCGGTCTCCTACAATGAGCAGTTCTTC. Translated: CASSWGLAVSYNEQFF.

There are a few counts of this clonotype. V and J are TRBV12-3 or TRBV12-4 and TRBJ2-2; D unresolved. Between the trimmed V and J ends, which lost 1 base and 1 base, there was a span of 10 bases. There are 16 residues in the CDR3. CDR3 sequence (DNA): TGTGCCAGCAGTTTAGGTCGGATCGAGAACACCGGGGAGCTGTTTTTT. It codes for CASSLGRIENTGELFF.

This clonotype showed up just a few times. The rearrangement links TRBV20-1 to TRBJ2-1; 11 bases fit TRBD2. This CDR3 is built from 16 residues. V shed 2 bases, J shed 9 bases, and the junction held 12 bases outside the gene matches. Germline V gives CDR1 DFQATT, CDR2 SNEGSKA (reference sequence). CDR3 bases: TGCAGTGCTAGACTAGCGGGAGGCCTCGGTAGCGCTGAGCAGTTCTTC. Its protein product is CSARLAGGLGSAEQFF.

The CDR3 bases are TGTGCCAGTAATCGGGGGCTAGTCAGCTCCTACAATGAGCAGTTCTTC. The encoded protein is CASNRGLVSSYNEQFF. This chain joins TRBV19 and TRBJ2-1; D assignment may be TRBD1 or TRBD2 (6 bases each). The CDR3 totals 16 residues. The germline V gene has CDR1 LNHDA and CDR2 SQIVND (reference sequence). The V gene lost 7 bases and the J gene lost 0 bases, with 16 bases spanning the gap.

In DNA form, the CDR3 reads TGCGCCAGCAGCCAAGAAAAAATATTTGGGACGAACGGAGACACAGTCCTGGAGACCCAGTACTTC. It encodes CASSQEKIFGTNGDTVLETQYF. The chain couples TRBV4-1 to TRBJ2-5, with D perhaps given as TRBD1 or TRBD2 (5 bases each). This CDR3 spans 22 amino acids. The germline V gene encodes CDR1 MGHRA and CDR2 YSYEKL. Trimming pared 0 bases from V and 5 bases from J, leaving 34 bases between.

This clonotype was counted ten times or more. The chain links TRBV7-2 to TRBJ2-3; a weak D match, TRBD1 (5 bases). Trimming shortened V by 5 bases and J by 5 bases, and 11 bases separated the two germline ends. The germline CDR1 and CDR2 sequences are SGHTA and FQGNSA. CDR3 length equals 13 residues. CDR3 sequence (DNA): TGTGCCAGCAGCCCACAGGATTTAGATACGCAGTATTTT. It is translated as CASSPQDLDTQYF.

There are many counts of this clonotype. This CDR3 reads CATSGSRILWNTGELFF. The CDR3 nucleotides are TGTGCCACCAGTGGGTCCCGAATTTTGTGGAACACCGGGGAGCTGTTTTTT. This sequence joins TRBV24-1 and TRBJ2-2, with D uncertain. Trimming pared 5 bases from V and 1 base from J, leaving 16 bases between. The CDR3 length is 17 residues. Germline V gene data show CDR1 as KGHDR and CDR2 as SFDVKD.

This chain joins TRBV24-1 and TRBJ2-3; 8 bases agree with TRBD1. The CDR3 runs 16 residues. With V trimmed by 4 bases and J by 2 bases, 7 bases remained unmatched. Germline CDR1 KGHDR, CDR2 SFDVKD. CDR3 sequence reads: CATSERQGSNTDTQYF. The CDR3 DNA follows: TGTGCCACCAGTGAACGACAGGGGTCGAACACAGATACGCAGTATTTT.

This clonotype has just a few counts. The J gene is TRBJ2-3, the V gene TRBV3-1; TRBD2 agrees at 11 bases. The CDR3 consists of 18 residues. With 0 bases clipped from V and 3 bases from J, the junction kept 8 bases outside the gene matches. In germline, CDR1 is LGHDT, CDR2 YNNKEL (reference sequence). The CDR3 region is CASSQESRLAGGTDTQYF. The CDR3 nucleotides read TGTGCCAGCAGCCAAGAGAGTCGCCTAGCGGGAGGAACAGATACGCAGTATTTT.

This clonotype appeared many times. The J gene is TRBJ2-1, the V gene TRBV12-3 or TRBV12-4; 9 bases align to TRBD1. The CDR3 extends over 13 amino acids. With 5 bases clipped from V and 16 bases from J, the junction kept 12 bases outside the gene matches. The CDR3 loop is CASSPRHRDRDFF. CDR3 in DNA: TGTGCCAGCAGTCCGCGGCACCGGGACAGGGATTTCTTC.

This clonotype has just a few counts. V and J are TRBV20-1 and TRBJ2-1; tentatively, D is TRBD1 or TRBD2 (5 bases each). This CDR3 has 13 amino acids. V lost 0 bases, J lost 9 bases, and 12 bases lay in between. Germline CDR1 is DFQATT and CDR2 is SNEGSKA (reference sequence). The CDR3 protein is CSARDPTRGEQFF. CDR3 DNA: TGCAGTGCTAGAGATCCAACTAGGGGTGAGCAGTTCTTC.

This clonotype was counted only a few times. The chain combines TRBV14 with TRBJ2-7; D is possibly TRBD2 (6 bases). The CDR3 has 17 amino acids. V was clipped by 4 bases and J by 0 bases, with 19 bases between them. Germline assignment: CDR1 SGHDN and CDR2 FVKESK. Written as DNA, the CDR3 is TGTGCCAGCAGCCGTCCTCGCCGGGCGGGGTACTCCTACGAGCAGTACTTC. It codes for CASSRPRRAGYSYEQYF. The whole variable domain, remainder taken from reference TRBV14 and TRBJ2-7, is EAGVTQFPSHSVIEKGQTVTLRCDPISGHDNLYWYRRVMGKEIKFLLHFVKESKQDESGMPNNRFLAERTGGTYSTLKVQPAELEDSGVYFCASSRPRRAGYSYEQYFGPGTRLTVT.